The clone carrying this T cell receptor (beta chain) has a handful of counts. Antigen unknown. This sample was taken from a study of early T cells in non-severe SARS-CoV-2 infection. Study-level background: Sequencing of bulk RNA from unsorted whole blood was done, without chain pairing.

Individual cDNA molecules were tagged with unique molecular identifiers. TCRdb re-analysed the 5' RACE reads in MiXCR, keeping a single row per CDR3 protein. The sample gives some 66,000 distinct CDR3 sequences, 13% of which show up once; 5% to 5.5% is in the top ten. Findings of the study overall: Anti-spike CD8 responses were favored in VDJdb matching, and private and CD4 specificities were missed.

Material for sequencing was whole blood. This sequence was found in an adult who was a healthcare worker with PCR-confirmed SARS-CoV-2 infection or an uninfected control (not recorded which).

The CDR3 spells CSARPETREPLYEQYF. CDR3 DNA sequence: TGCAGTGCTAGACCCGAGACGAGGGAGCCCCTCTACGAGCAGTACTTC. The chain uses TRBV20-1 and TRBJ2-7, with TRBD2 as a possible D gene (5 bases). CDR1 and CDR2 (germline): DFQATT, SNEGSKA (reference sequence). The CDR3 length is 16 residues. Trimming removed 2 bases at V and 3 bases at J, with 20 bases between.